The 25 T cell receptor beta chains reported below all come from one sample, sequenced in a study of shared clonotypes between healthy human individuals. Generated by immunoSEQ multiplex PCR, the TCRdb table keeps only in-frame clones and is missing some. The sample consists of over a million clones, approximately 80% of them appearing once. The specimen was memory CD4+ T cells from PBMCs. Subset denoted: CD45RA-negative fraction. These TCRs come from a man aged 18 to 29 in good health. Some clones in this sample may be carry-over from other donors' samples.

This clone was recorded once. The chain employs TRBV27 and TRBJ1-5; TRBD1 agrees at 8 bases. The CDR3 contains 17 residues. Germline CDR1 and CDR2: MNHEY and SMNVEV (reference sequence). V was clipped by 1 base and J by 6 bases; unmatched bases: 11. The CDR3 region has the DNA TGTGCCAGCAGTTTATACTATTGGGACAGGAGTTCTCAGCCCCAGCATTTT. Its protein is CASSLYYWDRSSQPQHF.

The chain uses TRBV7-9 and TRBJ1-2; 8 bases agree with TRBD1. This CDR3 has 17 amino acids. CDR1 and CDR2 from the germline V gene are SEHNR and FQNEAQ (reference sequence). Trimming removed 2 bases from V and 4 bases from J; junction bases left unmatched: 12. CDR3 amino acids: CASSLQDRASTRYGYTF. DNA for the CDR3: TGTGCCAGCAGCTTACAGGACAGGGCGTCCACCCGCTATGGCTACACCTTC.

This sequence joins TRBV18 and TRBJ2-7, with D perhaps matching TRBD1 or TRBD2 (6 bases each). Trimming took off 6 bases at V and 3 bases at J, with 18 bases between the two ends. Germline CDR1 reads KGHSH; CDR2 reads LQKENI. This CDR3 is built from 15 residues. CDR3 amino acids: CASSEGGQGLYEQYF. For the CDR3, the DNA is TGTGCCAGCTCGGAAGGGGGGCAGGGGCTCTACGAGCAGTACTTC.

The V and J genes are TRBV29-1 and TRBJ1-2; tentatively, D is TRBD1 (6 bases). This CDR3 region has 12 residues. Germline CDR1 is SQVTM and CDR2 is ANQGSEA. Deletions cut 7 bases from V and 5 bases from J, with 14 bases between. CDR3 nucleotide sequence: TGCAGCGCCTACAGGGAAGGGTATGGCTACACCTTC. Amino acid sequence: CSAYREGYGYTF.

This sequence joins TRBV4-3 and TRBJ1-1; TRBD1 might be the D (6 bases). V gave up 1 base and J gave up 2 bases, with 14 bases separating them. The CDR3 has 16 amino acids. Looked up from germline, CDR1 is LGHNA and CDR2 is YSLEER. The DNA of the CDR3 is TGCGCCAGCAGCCAAGGCCTACAGGGCTCCAACACTGAAGCTTTCTTT. It translates to CASSQGLQGSNTEAFF.

This clone was seen only a few times. The chain is built from TRBV5-4 and TRBJ1-2; D gene unclear. The CDR3 sequence is 13 residues long. Germline V gene data show CDR1 as SGHNT and CDR2 as YYREEE (reference sequence). V lost 0 bases and J lost 6, with 9 bases in between. This CDR3 reads CASSLGGSDGYTF. The CDR3 DNA sequence: TGTGCCAGCAGCTTGGGTGGGTCGGATGGCTACACCTTC.

The chain is built from TRBV5-4 and TRBJ2-7; 8 nucleotides align to TRBD2. Germline-derived CDR1 and CDR2 are SGHNT and YYREEE (reference sequence). This CDR3 contains 15 residues. Trimming took 4 bases from V and 5 from J; bases not matched to a gene: 11. Here the CDR3 DNA reads TGTGCCAGCAGCCGACCGACTAGCGCCAGGGACGAGCAGTACTTC. It translates to CASSRPTSARDEQYF.

This clone was recorded a few times. The CDR3 DNA sequence: TGTGCCAGCAGTGTTAACAGGGGGTCCTACAATGAGCAGTTCTTC. It yields the protein CASSVNRGSYNEQFF. This chain uses TRBV6-5 with TRBJ2-1; 8 positions match TRBD1. Trimming removed 5 bases from V and 1 base from J; junction bases left unmatched: 4. CDR3 length: 15 amino acids. Germline lookup yields CDR1 MNHEY and CDR2 SVGAGI.

Details on this clone: This sequence may be a read error, since a much larger clone differs from it by one base. The CDR3 sequence is CASSYNKNTEAFF. In DNA form, the CDR3 reads TGTGCCAGCAGTTACAACAAGAACACTGAAGCTTTCTTT. V and J are TRBV6-5 and TRBJ1-1; D remains unclear. The CDR3 totals 13 residues. Germline assignment: CDR1 MNHEY and CDR2 SVGAGI. V lost 2 bases, J lost 1 base, and 5 bases lay in between.

The chain couples TRBV6-6 to TRBJ2-1; D possibly matches TRBD1 or TRBD2 (5 bases each). The germline CDR1 and CDR2 sequences are MNHNY and SVGAGI (reference sequence). The germline V and J ends were trimmed by 2 bases and 8 bases, with 13 bases remaining between them. CDR3 length: 14 amino acids. CDR3 DNA: TGTGCCAGCAGTTACCCGGGAACAGGATATGAGCAGTTCTTC. Translating gives CASSYPGTGYEQFF.

A single count supports this clone. Germline is not matched at one junction end, which may reflect a read error. This chain uses TRBV7-3 with TRBJ2-1; 8 bases align to TRBD2. The CDR3 spans 15 residues. In germline, CDR1 is SGHTA, CDR2 FQGTGA. The CDR3: CASSITSGSYNEQFF. The CDR3, as DNA: TGTGCCAGCAGCATAACTAGCGGATCCTACAATGAGCAGTTCTTC. The full variable domain, in which reference TRBV7-3 and TRBJ2-1 provide the parts outside the CDR3, is GAGVSQTPSNKVTEKGKYVELRCDPISGHTALYWYRQSLGQGPEFLIYFQGTGAADDSGLPNDRFFAVRPEGSVSTLKIQRTERGDSAVYLCASSITSGSYNEQFFGPGTRLTVL.

To note about this clone: The sample contains more than one DNA sequence encoding this CDR3. This sequence joins TRBV5-4 and TRBJ2-3; 9 bases line up with TRBD2. CDR3 length: 16 amino acids. Germline CDR1 reads SGHNT; CDR2 reads YYREEE (reference sequence). Trimming at V came to 3 bases and at J to 0 bases, leaving 5 bases not matched to a gene. CDR3 residues: CASSSGLAGSTDTQYF. The CDR3 nucleotides are TGTGCCAGCAGCTCGGGGCTAGCGGGGAGCACAGATACGCAGTATTTT.

The chain employs TRBV7-2 and TRBJ1-4; 7 bases agree with TRBD1. V trimming: 4 bases; J trimming: 4 bases; junction bases outside the gene matches: 6. This CDR3 region has 15 residues. Germline lookup yields CDR1 SGHTA and CDR2 FQGNSA. For the CDR3, the DNA is TGTGCCAGCAGCTCAGCAGGGGGACTTAATGAAAAACTGTTTTTT. Protein sequence: CASSSAGGLNEKLFF. Looking up the rest from reference TRBV7-2 and TRBJ1-4 gives the full variable domain: GAGVSQSPSNKVTEKGKDVELRCDPISGHTALYWYRQSLGQGLEFLIYFQGNSAPDKSGLPSDRFSAERTGGSVSTLTIQRTQQEDSAVYLCASSSAGGLNEKLFFGSGTQLSVL.

The rearrangement links TRBV15 to TRBJ2-7, with unresolved D. The CDR3 is 14 amino acids. Germline-derived CDR1 and CDR2 are LNHNV and YYDKDF (reference sequence). V was shortened by 1 base and J by 5 bases, with 12 bases between the two germline ends. This chain's CDR3 is CATSRVSRIHEQYF. The CDR3 coding sequence is TGTGCCACCAGCAGAGTATCGAGGATCCACGAGCAGTACTTC.

In this sample, this clone turned up a few times. The V gene is TRBV7-8, the J gene TRBJ1-3; D call uncertain. Germline V gene sequence: CDR1 SGHVS, CDR2 FQNEAQ. CDR3 length equals 14 residues. V was pared by 5 bases and J by 1 base, with 9 bases between. The CDR3 DNA is TGTGCCAGCAGCCCTCTAGGATCTGGAAACACCATATATTTT. The encoded protein is CASSPLGSGNTIYF.

The rearrangement joins TRBV5-1 to TRBJ2-7; D is possibly TRBD1 or TRBD2 (5 bases each). Germline V gene lookup returns CDR1 SGHRS and CDR2 YFSETQ. V gave up 4 bases and J gave up 4 bases, with 12 bases separating them. CDR3 length equals 13 residues. CDR3 amino acids: CASSPGPDYEQYF. CDR3 coding DNA: TGCGCCAGCAGCCCGGGACCGGATTACGAGCAGTACTTC.

V and J are TRBV5-1 and TRBJ2-2; TRBD1 agrees at 7 bases. The CDR3 runs 15 residues. CDR1 and CDR2 from the germline V gene are SGHRS and YFSETQ. V lost 3 bases to trimming and J lost 2 bases; unmatched junction nucleotides: 4. The CDR3 DNA sequence: TGCGCCAGCAGCTCCACAGGGGTAAACACCGGGGAGCTGTTTTTT. This gives the protein CASSSTGVNTGELFF.

V is TRBV5-1 and J is TRBJ2-3; TRBD2 might be the D (5 bases). CDR1 and CDR2 from the germline V gene are SGHRS and YFSETQ. Trimming left V 4 bases short and J 3 bases short, with 18 bases between. The CDR3 spans 16 residues. CDR3 in amino acids: CASSPGLGGRTDTQYF. In DNA form, the CDR3 reads TGCGCCAGCAGCCCTGGGCTCGGAGGACGGACAGATACGCAGTATTTT.

The chain uses TRBV21-1 and TRBJ1-4; the table's TRBD1 call for D was not verified on the DNA. TRBV21-1 is recorded as a pseudogene. This CDR3 is built from 19 residues. For the CDR3, the DNA is TGTGCCAGCAGCAAAGGCACAGGGGGCCGTGGGGATCGTCGTGAAAAACTGTTTTTT. Translation gives CASSKGTGGRGDRREKLFF.

CDR3 protein: CASSGQVNTGELFF. CDR3 bases: TGTGCCAGCTCGGGACAGGTGAACACCGGGGAGCTGTTTTTT. V gene TRBV18 combines with J gene TRBJ2-2; 8 bases fit TRBD1. V was clipped by 6 bases and J by 1 base; unmatched bases: 1. The CDR3 spans 14 residues. Germline lookup yields CDR1 KGHSH and CDR2 LQKENI.

This chain uses TRBV2 with TRBJ1-5; the D gene is possibly TRBD1 (5 bases). This CDR3 comprises 13 residues. The germline V gene has CDR1 SNHLY and CDR2 FYNNEI. V lost 8 bases, J lost 0 bases, and 8 bases lay in between. CDR3 DNA: TGTGCCAGCTGCGACAGTAGCAATCAGCCCCAGCATTTT. Its translation is CASCDSSNQPQHF.

This clone was detected a few times. The chain carries TRBV7-9 and TRBJ2-3, with D perhaps matching TRBD2 (5 bases). Between the trimmed V and J ends, which lost 2 bases and 6 bases, there was a span of 15 bases. The V gene's germline CDR1 is SEHNR and CDR2 FQNEAQ (reference sequence). CDR3 length: 15 residues. CDR3 region: CASSLSHGEWDTQYF. CDR3 nucleotides: TGTGCCAGCAGCTTATCCCACGGGGAATGGGATACGCAGTATTTT.

The chain links TRBV7-3 to TRBJ2-1, with 8 bases aligning to TRBD1. Germline-derived CDR1 and CDR2 are SGHTA and FQGTGA. V dropped 5 bases and J dropped 6; count of bases not matched to a gene: 3. CDR3 length equals 13 residues. The CDR3 DNA follows: TGTGCCAGCAGCCCCCAGGGGGCCAATGAGCAGTTCTTC. It translates to CASSPQGANEQFF. Supplemented by reference TRBV7-3 and TRBJ2-1, the full variable domain reads GAGVSQTPSNKVTEKGKYVELRCDPISGHTALYWYRQSLGQGPEFLIYFQGTGAADDSGLPNDRFFAVRPEGSVSTLKIQRTERGDSAVYLCASSPQGANEQFFGPGTRLTVL.

The rearrangement uses TRBV5-4 and TRBJ2-7; D is perhaps TRBD1 (5 bases). Germline assignment: CDR1 SGHNT and CDR2 YYREEE (reference sequence). This CDR3 comprises 13 residues. Trimming left V 4 bases short and J 3 bases short, with 11 bases between. The chain's CDR3 is CASSPGQHYEQYF. The CDR3 nucleotides are TGTGCCAGCAGCCCCGGACAACACTACGAGCAGTACTTC.

V and J are TRBV10-3 and TRBJ2-1; 8 nucleotides agree with TRBD2. This CDR3 is built from 15 residues. Trimming at V came to 0 bases and at J to 9 bases, leaving 7 bases not matched to a gene. The germline CDR1 and CDR2 sequences are ENHRY and SYGVKD. The CDR3 DNA is TGTGCCATCAGTGAGTCGAACCTGCTAGCGGGTGAGCAGTTCTTC. Protein sequence: CAISESNLLAGEQFF.